The 17 T cell receptor beta chains listed next were all sequenced from one sample in a study of cytomegalovirus exposure and HLA in healthy donors. The PCR used 60 Vbeta and 13 Jbeta primers. Method: immunoSEQ multiplex PCR; TCRdb's copy keeps in-frame clones and lacks some. The sample yields under 200,000 clones, 68% seen once. What was sequenced was PBMCs. These receptors were collected from a middle-aged woman in good health and CMV-seropositive.

In regard to this clone: The same CDR3 arises from other DNA sequences in this sample as well. V is TRBV27 and J is TRBJ2-3, with D tentatively TRBD1 (5 bases). The germline V gene has CDR1 MNHEY and CDR2 SMNVEV (reference sequence). The CDR3 consists of 14 residues. V dropped 5 bases and J dropped 1 base, with 10 bases sitting between them. DNA for the CDR3: TGTGCCAGCAGTCCACAGGTTCGCACAGATACGCAGTATTTT. This codes for CASSPQVRTDTQYF.

This clone was recorded once. This chain joins TRBV4-3 and TRBJ1-5; 9 positions agree with TRBD1. The germline gives CDR1 LGHNA, CDR2 YSLEER. The CDR3 sequence is 15 residues long. After removal of 0 bases from V and 5 bases from J, the junction contained 2 bases not matched to a gene. CDR3 nucleotide sequence: TGCGCCAGCAGCCAAGAGGACAGGGGTGATCAGCCCCAGCATTTT. It yields the protein CASSQEDRGDQPQHF.

The CDR3 is CASSSWTSAETQYF. The CDR3 DNA is TGTGCCAGCAGCTCTTGGACTAGCGCGGAGACCCAGTACTTC. J is TRBJ2-5 and V is TRBV7-2, with 9 positions matching TRBD2. Germline V CDR1 and CDR2: SGHTA, FQGNSA. This CDR3 has 14 residues. The trim removed 4 bases at V and 5 bases at J, leaving 5 bases unmatched.

The chain employs TRBV7-2 and TRBJ1-2; D possibly corresponds to TRBD1 (5 bases). V dropped 2 bases and J dropped 3 bases, with 10 bases sitting between them. Germline V gene data show CDR1 as SGHTA and CDR2 as FQGNSA. The CDR3 runs to 14 residues. As DNA, the CDR3 is TGTGCCAGCAGCTTACAGGGCGGGGACTATGGCTACACCTTC. It encodes CASSLQGGDYGYTF.

This chain joins TRBV25-1 and TRBJ1-4; D is perhaps TRBD1 (5 bases). V was trimmed by 6 bases and J by 0 bases, leaving 8 bases between them. The CDR3 loop spans 14 amino acids. Germline CDR1 and CDR2: MGHDK and SYGVNS. The CDR3 sequence is CASSLTATNEKLFF. DNA of the CDR3: TGTGCCAGCAGCCTGACAGCAACTAATGAAAAACTGTTTTTT.

V usage is TRBV29-1 and J usage is TRBJ2-7, with D uncertain. In germline, CDR1 is SQVTM, CDR2 ANQGSEA. This CDR3 region has 13 residues. V lost 2 bases and J lost 2, with 10 bases in between. In DNA form, the CDR3 reads TGCAGCGTTGAAACCATCCTAACCTACGAGCAGTACTTC. This gives the protein CSVETILTYEQYF.

This clone was detected a few times. The junction does not match germline at one end; this may be a read error. CDR3 sequence reads: CASSLPGSEDNEQLF. The CDR3 nucleotides are TGTGCCAGCAGCCTCCCCGGTAGTGAGGACAATGAGCAGCTCTTC. The chain links TRBV5-6 to TRBJ2-1; D is perhaps TRBD1 (5 bases). Germline V gene lookup returns CDR1 SGHDT and CDR2 YYEEEE. This CDR3 contains 15 residues.

This clone has a handful of counts. The rearrangement uses TRBV2 and TRBJ2-5, with a possible D match to TRBD2 (7 bases). Between the trimmed V and J ends, which lost 6 bases and 5 bases, there was a span of 16 bases. This CDR3 contains 14 residues. Germline V gene lookup returns CDR1 SNHLY and CDR2 FYNNEI. CDR3 sequence: CASSGHGGQETQYF. Here the CDR3 DNA reads TGTGCCAGCAGCGGGCACGGGGGGCAGGAGACCCAGTACTTC.

The chain carries TRBV19 and TRBJ1-2; a weak D match, TRBD1 (6 bases). Germline V lookup: CDR1 LNHDA, CDR2 SQIVND (reference sequence). V was pared by 0 bases and J by 4 bases, with 9 bases between. The CDR3 is 14 residues long. DNA of the CDR3: TGTGCCAGTAGTATAGAAACAGGGAGCTATGGCTACACCTTC. It encodes CASSIETGSYGYTF. The full variable domain, in which reference TRBV19 and TRBJ1-2 provide the parts outside the CDR3, is DGGITQSPKYLFRKEGQNVTLSCEQNLNHDAMYWYRQDPGQGLRLIYYSQIVNDFQKGDIAEGYSVSREKKESFPLTVTSAQKNPTAFYLCASSIETGSYGYTFGSGTRLTVV.

This clone was observed once. V and J are TRBV7-2 and TRBJ1-1; 8 nucleotides match TRBD1. The germline gives CDR1 SGHTA, CDR2 FQGNSA. The J segment lost 1 base and the V segment lost 5 bases, leaving 9 bases of the junction unmatched. This CDR3 contains 16 residues. CDR3 region: CASSETGVVRNTEAFF. CDR3 nucleotides: TGTGCCAGCAGCGAGACAGGGGTTGTCCGGAACACTGAAGCTTTCTTT.

The V and J genes are TRBV11-2 and TRBJ2-5; the match to TRBD1 covers 7 bases. The CDR3 consists of 14 residues. Germline CDR1 is SGHAT and CDR2 is FQNNGV. Trimming took 5 bases from V and 1 from J; bases not matched to a gene: 4. The CDR3 nucleotides read TGTGCCAGCAGCCAAGGGACAGTCCAAGAGACCCAGTACTTC. Its protein is CASSQGTVQETQYF.

The chain links TRBV9 to TRBJ2-3, with D possibly being TRBD2 (6 bases). Between the trimmed V and J ends, which lost 0 bases and 3 bases, there was a span of 8 bases. Germline CDR1 and CDR2: SGDLS and YYNGEE. The CDR3 sequence is 14 residues long. The CDR3 DNA reads TGTGCCAGCAGCGTAGATGGGACTACAGATACGCAGTATTTT. It specifies CASSVDGTTDTQYF. Full variable domain (outside the CDR3, taken from reference TRBV9 and TRBJ2-3): DSGVTQTPKHLITATGQRVTLRCSPRSGDLSVYWYQQSLDQGLQFLIQYYNGEERAKGNILERFSAQQFPDLHSELNLSSLELGDSALYFCASSVDGTTDTQYFGPGTRLTVL.

The V gene is TRBV18, the J gene TRBJ2-7; weak D call: TRBD1 (5 bases). Germline loops: CDR1 KGHSH, CDR2 LQKENI. Trimming stripped 3 bases from V and 2 bases from J, with 11 bases between. This CDR3 spans 14 amino acids. The CDR3 loop reads CASSPSDRTYEQYF. The CDR3 DNA is TGTGCCAGCTCACCGAGCGACAGAACCTACGAGCAGTACTTC.

V gene TRBV2 combines with J gene TRBJ2-7; 10 bases map to TRBD2. V lost 3 bases, J lost 1 base, and 3 bases stayed unmatched. Germline CDR1 SNHLY, CDR2 FYNNEI. The CDR3 sequence is 15 residues long. CDR3 coding DNA: TGTGCCAGCAGTGAGGAGCGGGGGGGGTCCTACGAGCAGTACTTC. Translated, it gives CASSEERGGSYEQYF.

V is TRBV19 and J is TRBJ2-1, with 11 nucleotides matching TRBD2. The CDR3 length is 15 residues. The J segment lost 4 bases and the V segment lost 7 bases, leaving 6 bases of the junction unmatched. CDR1 LNHDA and CDR2 SQIVND come from the germline V gene (reference sequence). CDR3 nucleotides: TGTGCCAGTACTGTGACTAGCGGGGCTTACAATGAGCAGTTCTTC. Protein sequence: CASTVTSGAYNEQFF.

This rearrangement joins TRBV5-1 to TRBJ1-1; D is ambiguous. Germline CDR1 is SGHRS and CDR2 is YFSETQ. Deletions cut 3 bases from V and 4 bases from J, with 22 bases between. This CDR3 has 17 amino acids. This chain's CDR3 is CASSSQVRPWNGTEAFF. CDR3 coding DNA: TGCGCCAGCAGCTCCCAGGTCCGTCCGTGGAATGGCACTGAAGCTTTCTTT.

V gene TRBV5-8 combines with J gene TRBJ2-1; no definite D call. The CDR3 loop spans 14 amino acids. Per germline, CDR1 SGHTS and CDR2 YDEGEE. With 0 bases removed from V and 8 bases from J, the gap between germline ends came to 12 bases. The CDR3 DNA reads as TGTGCCAGCAGCTTGGTGTCTAGTTCGGATGAGCAGTTCTTC. Encoded protein: CASSLVSSSDEQFF.